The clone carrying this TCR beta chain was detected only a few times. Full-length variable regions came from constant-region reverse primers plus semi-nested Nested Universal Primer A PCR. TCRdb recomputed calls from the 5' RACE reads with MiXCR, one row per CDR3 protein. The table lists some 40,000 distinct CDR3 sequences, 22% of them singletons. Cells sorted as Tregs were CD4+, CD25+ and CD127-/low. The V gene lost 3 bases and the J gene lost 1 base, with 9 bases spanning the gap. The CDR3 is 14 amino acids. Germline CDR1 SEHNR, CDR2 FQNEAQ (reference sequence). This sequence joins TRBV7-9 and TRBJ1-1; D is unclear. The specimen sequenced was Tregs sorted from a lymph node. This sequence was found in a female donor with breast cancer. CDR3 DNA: TGTGCCAGCAGCTTTGGTCCCGGGAACACTGAAGCTTTCTTT. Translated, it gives CASSFGPGNTEAFF.